This T cell receptor (beta chain) was sequenced in a study of a mutant IDH1 vaccine in newly diagnosed glioma. At the level of the study: Beginning 4-6 weeks after radiotherapy alone, or with temozolomide cycles, vaccination took place. Most patients had received both radiotherapy and temozolomide, the prior options being radiotherapy, temozolomide, or both. General study points: Changes in top peripheral clonotypes did not appear linked to pseudoprogression.

Comment on this clone: Its cognate antigen is unknown.

Some clones are missing from TCRdb's copy, which holds only in-frame ones; the method was immunoSEQ multiplex PCR. The sample has roughly 54,000 clones; about 80% are singletons. Time point defined: week 5, during vaccination. Mutant IDH1 20-mer peptide, at 300 ug, made up each vaccine dose, with topical imiquimod. Donors had new IDH1-mutant astrocytomas of WHO grade 3 or 4 (ATRX-lost). The sample was PBMCs, taken from a glioma patient whose treatment included an IDH1 peptide vaccine. This TCR came from a man aged 25 to 45 with glioma.

The CDR3 DNA sequence: TGTGCCAGCAGCTCTTCCGGGACCTCAACTAAGCTTGAGCAGTTCTTC. Translated: CASSSSGTSTKLEQFF. The chain employs TRBV7-9 and TRBJ2-1; TRBD1 or TRBD2 may be the D gene (5 bases each). CDR3 length: 16 residues. Trimming left V 4 bases short and J 9 bases short, with 22 bases between. Germline lookup yields CDR1 SEHNR and CDR2 FQNEAQ (reference sequence).